Following are 32 T cell receptor beta chains from one sample sequenced in a study of beta chain features in type 1 diabetes. Study-wide findings and caveats: When Type 1 diabetes patients were examined, their TCRB CDR3s proved moderately but significantly shorter in all four CD4+ subsets.

As every portion of the isolated RNA was reverse transcribed, the sequencing read expressed TCRB transcripts. Profiling relied on immunoSEQ multiplex PCR, and the TCRdb table lists in-frame clones only, not all of them. The table records under 150,000 clones, approximately 15% of them present only once. What these receptors recognize is not known. The material sequenced was central memory CD4+ T cells from blood. The receptors come from a man aged 18-30 years with type 1 diabetes.

The V gene is TRBV5-1, the J gene TRBJ2-5, with D unresolved. Germline V gene lookup returns CDR1 SGHRS and CDR2 YFSETQ. The ends were cut back, 1 base at V and 4 bases at J, with 5 bases in the middle. CDR3 length: 12 residues. The CDR3 spells CASSLSPETQYF. CDR3 nucleotides: TGCGCCAGCAGCTTGTCGCCAGAGACCCAGTACTTC. The variable domain in full, completed from reference TRBV5-1 and TRBJ2-5, reads KAGVTQTPRYLIKTRGQQVTLSCSPISGHRSVSWYQQTPGQGLQFLFEYFSETQRNKGNFPGRFSGRQFSNSRSEMNVSTLELGDSALYLCASSLSPETQYFGPGTRLLVL.

This chain joins TRBV27 and TRBJ2-7, with 7 nucleotides matching TRBD1. CDR3 length: 14 residues. Germline CDR1 and CDR2: MNHEY and SMNVEV (reference sequence). V gave up 3 bases and J gave up 7 bases; unmatched junction bases: 9. The CDR3 DNA reads TGTGCCAGCAGTTTTCTGACTCCACAGGGGGAGCAGTACTTC. This encodes CASSFLTPQGEQYF.

Concerning this clone itself: This may stem from a read error, because a much larger clone lies one nucleotide away. This sequence joins TRBV19 and TRBJ2-1, with TRBD2 as a possible D gene (5 bases). Germline V CDR1 and CDR2: LNHDA, SQIVND (reference sequence). The CDR3 loop spans 11 amino acids. V lost 6 bases, J lost 9 bases, and 9 bases lay in between. The CDR3 region is CASRLSGEQFF. The DNA for the CDR3 is TGTGCCAGTAGATTGAGCGGTGAGCAGTTCTTC.

In its sample, this clone is medium-sized. The chain employs TRBV30 and TRBJ2-1, with TRBD2 matching over 7 bases. J lost 14 bases, V lost 0 bases, and 4 bases had no gene match. This CDR3 spans 11 amino acids. Germline V lookup: CDR1 GTSNPN, CDR2 SVGIG (reference sequence). CDR3 bases: TGTGCCTGGAGTGTACTAGGGACTAAGTTCTTC. Translation gives CAWSVLGTKFF.

This clone was recorded a few times. J is TRBJ2-3 and V is TRBV7-9; 12 bases are shared with TRBD2. The trim removed 5 bases at V and 3 bases at J, leaving 3 bases unmatched. The CDR3 runs to 15 residues. Looked up from germline, CDR1 is SEHNR and CDR2 is FQNEAQ (reference sequence). CDR3 sequence reads: CASSRTSGVTDTQYF. Here the CDR3 DNA reads TGTGCCAGCAGCAGGACTAGCGGGGTGACAGATACGCAGTATTTT. The complete variable domain, with remaining parts taken from reference TRBV7-9 and TRBJ2-3, reads DTGVSQNPRHKITKRGQNVTFRCDPISEHNRLYWYRQTLGQGPEFLTYFQNEAQLEKSRLLSDRFSAERPKGSFSTLEIQRTEQGDSAMYLCASSRTSGVTDTQYFGPGTRLTVL.

The J gene is TRBJ2-5, the V gene TRBV7-6; 15 positions match TRBD2. Germline assignment: CDR1 SGHVS and CDR2 FNYEAQ. Trimming cost V 5 bases and J 9 bases; bases outside gene matches: 7. CDR3 size: 15 residues. The CDR3 DNA sequence: TGTGCCAGCAGCCCGGGACTAGCGGGGGGCGGGGCCCAGTACTTC. The encoded protein is CASSPGLAGGGAQYF.

The chain uses TRBV5-1 and TRBJ2-1; 13 nucleotides line up with TRBD2. V was pared by 4 bases and J by 9 bases, with 4 bases of the junction left unmatched. The germline V gene has CDR1 SGHRS and CDR2 YFSETQ. There are 14 residues in the CDR3. The CDR3 coding sequence is TGCGCCAGCAGCCGGACTAGCGGGAGTGGTGAGCAGTTCTTC. This translates into CASSRTSGSGEQFF. Using reference TRBV5-1 and TRBJ2-1 for the parts outside the CDR3, the full variable domain is KAGVTQTPRYLIKTRGQQVTLSCSPISGHRSVSWYQQTPGQGLQFLFEYFSETQRNKGNFPGRFSGRQFSNSRSEMNVSTLELGDSALYLCASSRTSGSGEQFFGPGTRLTVL.

This clone appeared a few times. The chain combines TRBV9 with TRBJ1-5; possible D gene TRBD1, 5 bases. The CDR3 extends over 13 amino acids. CDR1 and CDR2 (germline): SGDLS, YYNGEE. V dropped 2 bases and J dropped 8 bases, with 11 bases sitting between them. Written as DNA, the CDR3 is TGTGCCAGCAGCGTCGGGGCACCCAAGCCCCAGCATTTT. This sequence encodes CASSVGAPKPQHF.

The J gene is TRBJ2-1, the V gene TRBV30; 9 positions agree with TRBD2. V lost 3 bases and J lost 1; bases outside the gene matches: 7. Germline loops: CDR1 GTSNPN, CDR2 SVGIG (reference sequence). CDR3 size: 16 residues. The DNA for the CDR3 is TGTGCCTGGAGCATGGGGGCGGGAGGGTCCTACAATGAGCAGTTCTTC. Translated, it gives CAWSMGAGGSYNEQFF.

This clone has just a few counts. The chain uses TRBV19 and TRBJ1-4; D remains ambiguous. Trimming shortened V by 4 bases and J by 3 bases, and 15 bases separated the two germline ends. CDR3 length: 16 amino acids. Germline V lookup: CDR1 LNHDA, CDR2 SQIVND (reference sequence). CDR3 DNA sequence: TGTGCCAGTAGTACAGCGCCCCGGATGCCTAATGAAAAACTGTTTTTT. This gives the protein CASSTAPRMPNEKLFF.

This clone was observed a few times. The chain joins TRBV29-1 to TRBJ1-5, with 7 bases aligning to TRBD1. J was trimmed by 7 bases and V by 4 bases; bases with no gene match: 7. Germline CDR1 and CDR2: SQVTM and ANQGSEA. The length of the CDR3 is 13 residues. The CDR3 spells CSVGTGGGQPQHF. The CDR3, as DNA: TGCAGCGTTGGGACAGGTGGGGGGCAGCCCCAGCATTTT.

This clone appeared a few times. Here the CDR3 reads CASSVRPGADTQYF. The CDR3 DNA follows: TGTGCCAGCAGCGTCAGGCCGGGGGCAGATACGCAGTATTTT. V and J are TRBV9 and TRBJ2-3; D may be TRBD2 (6 bases). The CDR3 runs 14 residues. V lost 2 bases and J 4 bases, leaving 11 bases between the germline ends. Germline lookup yields CDR1 SGDLS and CDR2 YYNGEE. The whole variable domain, remainder taken from reference TRBV9 and TRBJ2-3, is DSGVTQTPKHLITATGQRVTLRCSPRSGDLSVYWYQQSLDQGLQFLIQYYNGEERAKGNILERFSAQQFPDLHSELNLSSLELGDSALYFCASSVRPGADTQYFGPGTRLTVL.

The chain employs TRBV14 and TRBJ2-1; 7 positions agree with TRBD2. Trimming removed 2 bases from V and 12 bases from J; junction bases left unmatched: 7. This CDR3 is built from 13 residues. CDR1 is SGHDN and CDR2 is FVKESK in the germline V gene. The CDR3: CASSQSGGGMQFF. The CDR3 DNA reads TGTGCCAGCAGCCAATCGGGGGGAGGGATGCAGTTCTTC.

V usage is TRBV7-9 and J usage is TRBJ1-5, with D possibly being TRBD1 (5 bases). This CDR3 has 14 residues. CDR1 is SEHNR and CDR2 is FQNEAQ in the germline V gene (reference sequence). Trimming left V 1 base short and J 6 bases short, with 10 bases between. In nucleotides, the CDR3 is TGTGCCAGCAGCTTAGGAGGCGGGACTCAGCCCCAGCATTTT. Residues: CASSLGGGTQPQHF.

A few counts support this clone. The gene calls are TRBV29-1 and TRBJ1-1; 9 nucleotides line up with TRBD1. CDR3 length: 13 amino acids. J was trimmed by 3 bases and V by 6 bases; bases with no gene match: 5. Germline CDR1 reads SQVTM; CDR2 reads ANQGSEA. The CDR3 protein is CSVNRGQDTEAFF. DNA for the CDR3: TGCAGCGTAAACAGGGGGCAAGACACTGAAGCTTTCTTT.

The chain employs TRBV5-1 and TRBJ2-5; a possible D gene is TRBD1 (5 bases). The CDR3 has 14 residues. V lost 5 bases to trimming and J lost 2 bases, with 13 bases between them. Germline assignment: CDR1 SGHRS and CDR2 YFSETQ. Here the CDR3 DNA reads TGCGCCAGCAGAGCTAGACAGTCACAAGAGACCCAGTACTTC. Its protein is CASRARQSQETQYF.

This clone has more than one count but fewer than ten. CDR3 sequence (DNA): TGTGCCAGCAGCTTATTAGGGTCATCATGGGAGCAGTTCTTC. Its translation is CASSLLGSSWEQFF. This chain links TRBV7-9 with TRBJ2-1; D uncertain. The CDR3 has 14 residues. Looked up from germline, CDR1 is SEHNR and CDR2 is FQNEAQ (reference sequence). V lost 2 bases, J lost 10 bases, and 15 bases lay in between.

This clone appeared a few times. This chain joins TRBV4-3 and TRBJ2-7; D remains ambiguous. This CDR3 spans 13 amino acids. V was cut by 0 bases and J by 9 bases, with 12 bases left in between. Per the germline V gene, CDR1 is LGHNA and CDR2 is YSLEER. The CDR3 coding sequence is TGCGCCAGCAGCCAAGATCGTGGATCCGGGCAGTACTTC. Encoded protein: CASSQDRGSGQYF.

V gene TRBV7-2 combines with J gene TRBJ2-6; D gene uncertain. Germline V gene lookup returns CDR1 SGHTA and CDR2 FQGNSA. Trimming pared 8 bases from V and 0 bases from J, leaving 14 bases between. CDR3 length: 16 amino acids. This CDR3 reads CASGPTRSSGANVLTF. CDR3 sequence (DNA): TGTGCCAGCGGGCCTACGAGGAGCTCTGGGGCCAACGTCCTGACTTTC.

The chain has TRBV7-2 and TRBJ2-7; TRBD2 aligns across 8 bases. V lost 0 bases to trimming and J lost 2 bases; unmatched junction nucleotides: 3. This CDR3 contains 15 residues. Germline V gives CDR1 SGHTA, CDR2 FQGNSA. CDR3 in amino acids: CASSLAGLETYEQYF. The CDR3 region has the DNA TGTGCCAGCAGCTTAGCGGGACTAGAGACCTACGAGCAGTACTTC.

This clone was recorded a few times. This rearrangement joins TRBV5-6 to TRBJ2-7; D is possibly TRBD1 or TRBD2 (5 bases each). Germline lookup yields CDR1 SGHDT and CDR2 YYEEEE. This CDR3 is built from 15 residues. The ends were cut back, 5 bases at V and 2 bases at J, with 17 bases in the middle. The chain's CDR3 is CASSPPGRLTYEQYF. As DNA, the CDR3 is TGTGCCAGCAGTCCTCCGGGACGCCTTACCTACGAGCAGTACTTC.

J is TRBJ2-5 and V is TRBV2; D not resolved. CDR3 length: 11 amino acids. Trimming removed 4 bases at V and 5 bases at J, with 5 bases between. Germline CDR1 SNHLY, CDR2 FYNNEI. The CDR3 region has the DNA TGTGCCAGCAGTGTACAGGAGACCCAGTACTTC. Its protein is CASSVQETQYF.

This clone was counted a few times. V usage is TRBV7-3 and J usage is TRBJ2-2; a weak D match, TRBD2 (5 bases). The germline V gene has CDR1 SGHTA and CDR2 FQGTGA. The CDR3 has 18 amino acids. V was clipped by 7 bases and J by 0 bases, with 21 bases between them. The CDR3, as DNA: TGTGCCAGCATCGAATTTCCTTACATAGCGACGAACACCGGGGAGCTGTTTTTT. The encoded protein is CASIEFPYIATNTGELFF.

CDR3 in DNA: TGTGCCAGCAGTGACTTCCGGAACGCGGGTTCACCCCTCCACTTT. This translates into CASSDFRNAGSPLHF. This chain links TRBV28 with TRBJ1-6; D gene uncertain. The CDR3 sequence is 15 residues long. Germline CDR1 and CDR2: MDHEN and SYDVKM. The ends were cut back, 5 bases at V and 9 bases at J, with 17 bases in the middle.

This clone was seen a handful of times. The J gene is TRBJ1-2, the V gene TRBV5-1, with 7 nucleotides matching TRBD1. The CDR3 sequence is 16 residues long. Germline V gene lookup returns CDR1 SGHRS and CDR2 YFSETQ. The J segment lost 1 base and the V segment lost 4 bases, leaving 10 bases of the junction unmatched. The CDR3 nucleotides read TGCGCCAGCAGCAGGGCCGGGACAGCACTTAACTATGGCTACACCTTC. Its translation is CASSRAGTALNYGYTF.

This chain joins TRBV6-1 and TRBJ2-4, with TRBD1 matching over 7 bases. Germline-derived CDR1 and CDR2 are MNHNS and SASEGT. The CDR3 has 17 amino acids. Trimming took 3 bases from V and 1 from J; bases not matched to a gene: 9. Here the CDR3 reads CASSDTGDEGAKNIQYF. In DNA form, the CDR3 reads TGTGCCAGCAGTGACACAGGGGATGAGGGTGCCAAAAACATTCAGTACTTC.

As regards this clone: An end of the junction differs from the germline gene, which may be a read error. V and J are TRBV6-1 and TRBJ2-2; D possibly corresponds to TRBD1 (6 bases). CDR1 and CDR2 (germline): MNHNS, SASEGT. The CDR3 has 11 residues. The DNA of the CDR3 is TGTGCCAGCAGTGAGGTTAGGGGACACGAATTT. Protein sequence: CASSEVRGHEF.

This clone appeared a few times. V and J are TRBV29-1 and TRBJ2-7; D is possibly TRBD1 or TRBD2 (5 bases each). This CDR3 has 14 residues. The germline V gene has CDR1 SQVTM and CDR2 ANQGSEA. The V end was cut by 3 bases, the J end by 0 bases, with 12 bases between. The CDR3 here is CSVDGGTPSYEQYF. In DNA, the CDR3 is TGCAGCGTTGACGGTGGGACGCCCTCCTACGAGCAGTACTTC.

This chain joins TRBV7-6 and TRBJ2-1, with a tentative D call TRBD1 (5 bases). Germline V gene sequence: CDR1 SGHVS, CDR2 FNYEAQ. The CDR3 extends over 14 amino acids. V was pared by 4 bases and J by 6 bases, with 13 bases between. CDR3: CASSSGSAFNEQFF. The DNA of the CDR3 is TGTGCCAGCAGCTCAGGGTCGGCGTTCAATGAGCAGTTCTTC.

About this clone itself: Other DNA sequences from this sample encode an identical CDR3 as well. This chain connects TRBV18 to TRBJ2-5; D is undetermined. Trimming took 4 bases from V and 0 from J, leaving 6 bases between them. CDR1 is KGHSH, CDR2 LQKENI, per germline. This CDR3 has 13 amino acids. CDR3 nucleotide sequence: TGTGCCAGCTCACAAGGCCACCAAGAGACCCAGTACTTC. Residues: CASSQGHQETQYF.

The sample holds one count of this clone. The chain combines TRBV5-6 with TRBJ2-1; no clear D gene. The germline gives CDR1 SGHDT, CDR2 YYEEEE. The CDR3 runs to 12 residues. V lost 2 bases to trimming and J lost 6 bases, with 6 bases between them. CDR3 nucleotides: TGTGCCAGCAGCTTTTTGGGCAATGAGCAGTTCTTC. It encodes CASSFLGNEQFF.

This clone has only a few counts. The J gene is TRBJ2-7, the V gene TRBV9; 7 bases match TRBD2. The CDR3 is 14 amino acids. The V gene end was trimmed by 5 bases and the J gene end by 3 bases; junction bases not matched to a gene: 8. Germline CDR1 is SGDLS and CDR2 is YYNGEE. As DNA, the CDR3 is TGTGCCAGCAGTTCTTCAAGGGAGGGCTACGAGCAGTACTTC. The encoded protein is CASSSSREGYEQYF.